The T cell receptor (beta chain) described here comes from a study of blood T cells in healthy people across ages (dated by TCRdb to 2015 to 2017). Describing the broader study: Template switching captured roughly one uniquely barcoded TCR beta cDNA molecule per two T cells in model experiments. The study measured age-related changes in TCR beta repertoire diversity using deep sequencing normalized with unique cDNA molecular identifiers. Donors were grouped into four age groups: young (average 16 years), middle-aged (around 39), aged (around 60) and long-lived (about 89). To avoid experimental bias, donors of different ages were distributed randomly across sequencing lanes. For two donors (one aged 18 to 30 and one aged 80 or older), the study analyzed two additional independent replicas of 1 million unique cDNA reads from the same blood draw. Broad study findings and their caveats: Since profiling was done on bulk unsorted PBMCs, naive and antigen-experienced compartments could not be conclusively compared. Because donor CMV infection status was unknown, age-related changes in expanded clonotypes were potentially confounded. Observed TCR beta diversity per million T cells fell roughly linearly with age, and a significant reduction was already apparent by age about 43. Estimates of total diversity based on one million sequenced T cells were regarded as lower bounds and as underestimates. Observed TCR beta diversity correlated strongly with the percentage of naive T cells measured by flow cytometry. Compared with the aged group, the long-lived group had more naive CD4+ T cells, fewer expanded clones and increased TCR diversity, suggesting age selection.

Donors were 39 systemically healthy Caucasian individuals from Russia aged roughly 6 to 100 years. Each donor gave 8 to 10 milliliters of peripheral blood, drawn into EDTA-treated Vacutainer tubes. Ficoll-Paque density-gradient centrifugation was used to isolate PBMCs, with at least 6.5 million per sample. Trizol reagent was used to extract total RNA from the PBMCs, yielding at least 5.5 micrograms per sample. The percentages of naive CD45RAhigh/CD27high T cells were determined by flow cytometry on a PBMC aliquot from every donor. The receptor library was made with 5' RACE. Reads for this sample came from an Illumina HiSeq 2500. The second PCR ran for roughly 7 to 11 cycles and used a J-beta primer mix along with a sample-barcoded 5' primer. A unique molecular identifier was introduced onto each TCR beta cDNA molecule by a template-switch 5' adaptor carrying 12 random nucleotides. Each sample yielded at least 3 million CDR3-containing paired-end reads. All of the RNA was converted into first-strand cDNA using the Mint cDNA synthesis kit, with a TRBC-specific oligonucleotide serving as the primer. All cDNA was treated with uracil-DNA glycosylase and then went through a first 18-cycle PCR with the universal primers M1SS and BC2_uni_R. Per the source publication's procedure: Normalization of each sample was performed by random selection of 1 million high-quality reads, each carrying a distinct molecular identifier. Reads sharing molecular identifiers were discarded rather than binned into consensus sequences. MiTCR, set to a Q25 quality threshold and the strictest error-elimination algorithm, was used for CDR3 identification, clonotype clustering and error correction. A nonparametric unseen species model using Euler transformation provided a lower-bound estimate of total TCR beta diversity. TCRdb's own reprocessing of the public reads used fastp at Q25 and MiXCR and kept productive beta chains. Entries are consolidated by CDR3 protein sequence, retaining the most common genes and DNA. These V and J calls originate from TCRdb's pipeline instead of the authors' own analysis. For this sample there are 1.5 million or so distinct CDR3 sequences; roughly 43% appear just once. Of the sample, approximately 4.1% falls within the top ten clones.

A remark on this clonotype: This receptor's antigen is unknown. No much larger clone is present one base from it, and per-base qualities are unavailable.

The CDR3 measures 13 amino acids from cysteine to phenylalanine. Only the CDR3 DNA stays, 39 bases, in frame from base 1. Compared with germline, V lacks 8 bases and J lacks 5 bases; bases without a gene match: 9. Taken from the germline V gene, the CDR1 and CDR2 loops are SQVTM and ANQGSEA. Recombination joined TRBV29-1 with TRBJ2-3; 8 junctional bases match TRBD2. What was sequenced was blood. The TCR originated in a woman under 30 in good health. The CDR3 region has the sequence CSSFGGAKDTQYF. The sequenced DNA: TGCAGCAGCTTCGGGGGGGCCAAAGATACGCAGTATTTT.